The present entry profiles one T cell receptor (beta chain) with its context. Its antigen is undetermined. 13 Jbeta primers and 60 Vbeta primers were used for the PCR. Libraries were prepared by immunoSEQ multiplex PCR; TCRdb keeps only in-frame clonotypes and omits some of them. Of 110,000 or so clones in the sample, approximately 80% are singletons; the top ten hold 4.5% to 5%. There are 16 residues in the CDR3. Germline-derived CDR1 and CDR2 are LGHNA and YNFKEQ. V was pared by 4 bases and J by 8 bases, with 8 bases of the junction left unmatched. Donors were ostensibly healthy at sampling, although undocumented immune exposures were probable. The entry originates in a study of cytomegalovirus exposure and HLA in healthy donors. Study-level information: As released early, the data held about 85 million unique TCRs from HLA-typed donors. Study-wide results and limits: Both high specificity and high sensitivity reportedly marked the classifier's diagnosis of cytomegalovirus status.

This sequence originates from a man aged 45-60 years in good health and CMV-seropositive. The genes are TRBV4-2 and TRBJ2-1, with 13 bases that match TRBD2. Sequencing used PBMCs. The CDR3 here is CASSRGLAGVLHEQFF. The DNA of the CDR3 is TGTGCCAGCAGCCGAGGACTAGCGGGAGTTTTACATGAGCAGTTCTTC.